This T cell receptor beta chain comes out of a study of blood T cells in healthy people across ages. With a J-beta primer mix and a sample-barcoded 5' primer, a second PCR ran roughly 6 to 11 cycles. TCRdb re-called the 5' RACE reads through MiXCR, storing one row per CDR3 protein. The sample includes 800,000 or so distinct CDR3 sequences, 55% to 65% of them seen just once. This CDR3 spans 16 amino acids. After removal of 7 bases from V and 5 bases from J, the junction contained 16 bases not matched to a gene. Per germline, CDR1 GTSNPN and CDR2 SVGIG (reference sequence). The sample was blood. The chain recombines TRBV30 with TRBJ2-1, with 8 bases fitting TRBD1. The TCR was taken from a man aged 25 to 40 in good health. CDR3 bases: TGTGCCTACGACAGGGGCATAGTTTCTCCTAACAATGAGCAGTTCTTC. It encodes CAYDRGIVSPNNEQFF.